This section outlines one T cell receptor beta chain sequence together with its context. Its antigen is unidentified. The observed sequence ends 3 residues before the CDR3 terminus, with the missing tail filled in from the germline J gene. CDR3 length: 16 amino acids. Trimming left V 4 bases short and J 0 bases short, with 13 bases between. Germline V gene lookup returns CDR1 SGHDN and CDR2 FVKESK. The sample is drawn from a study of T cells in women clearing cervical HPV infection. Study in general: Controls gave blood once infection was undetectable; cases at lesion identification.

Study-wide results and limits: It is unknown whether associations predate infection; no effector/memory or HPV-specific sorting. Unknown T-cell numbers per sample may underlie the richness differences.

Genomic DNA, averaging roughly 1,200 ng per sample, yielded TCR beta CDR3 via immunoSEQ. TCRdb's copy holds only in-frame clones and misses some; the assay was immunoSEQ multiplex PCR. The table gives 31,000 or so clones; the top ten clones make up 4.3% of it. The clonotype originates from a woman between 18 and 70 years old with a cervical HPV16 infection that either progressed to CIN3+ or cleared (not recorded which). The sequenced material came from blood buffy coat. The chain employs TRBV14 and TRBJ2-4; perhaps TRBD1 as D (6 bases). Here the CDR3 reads CASSPTGTKAKNIQYF. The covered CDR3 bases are TGTGCCAGCAGCCCCACAGGGACAAAAGCCAAAAACATT.